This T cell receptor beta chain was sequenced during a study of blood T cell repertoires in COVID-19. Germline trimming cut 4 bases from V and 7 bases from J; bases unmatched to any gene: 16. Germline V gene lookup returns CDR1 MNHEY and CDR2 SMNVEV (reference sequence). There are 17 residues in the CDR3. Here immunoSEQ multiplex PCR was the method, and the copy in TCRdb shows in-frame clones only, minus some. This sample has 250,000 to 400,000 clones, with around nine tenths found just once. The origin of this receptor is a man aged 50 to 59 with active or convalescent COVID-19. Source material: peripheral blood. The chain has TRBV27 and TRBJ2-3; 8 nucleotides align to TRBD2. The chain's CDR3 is CASSSADTSGSRNTQYF. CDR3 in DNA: TGTGCCAGCAGTTCCGCCGACACTAGCGGAAGTAGGAATACGCAGTATTTT.